These 9 T cell receptor beta chains originate from one sample sequenced in a study of PD-1 blockade in classical Hodgkin lymphoma. The method was immunoSEQ multiplex PCR; TCRdb's version includes in-frame clones alone and lacks a portion of them. The data contain roughly 62,000 clones, about 91% of them singletons. All trial patients relapsed after autologous stem cell transplantation. The specimen was peripheral blood mononuclear cells (PBMCs), collected at baseline. These receptors all stem from a human donor with classical Hodgkin lymphoma.

The chain carries TRBV5-6 and TRBJ1-5; 11 bases map to TRBD1. The germline CDR1 and CDR2 sequences are SGHDT and YYEEEE. The junction had 7 bases not matched to a gene; V was cut back by 1 base and J by 7 bases. The CDR3 runs to 16 residues. In DNA, the CDR3 is TGTGCCAGCAGCTTGTTAGGACAGGGGGCTTCCCAGCCCCAGCATTTT. It is translated as CASSLLGQGASQPQHF.

The CDR3 nucleotides read TGTGCCAGCAGCCAAGACCCCAGCAGCTACGAGCAGTACTTC. Translating gives CASSQDPSSYEQYF. The V call is TRBV14, the J call TRBJ2-7; no reliable D call. Germline-derived CDR1 and CDR2 are SGHDN and FVKESK. The CDR3 totals 14 residues. Trimming took 0 bases from V and 3 from J, leaving 9 bases between them.

This clone has just one count. The chain uses TRBV7-3 and TRBJ2-7, with 7 nucleotides matching TRBD2. V lost 3 bases and J lost 3; bases outside the gene matches: 2. The CDR3 loop spans 13 amino acids. The V gene's germline CDR1 is SGHTA and CDR2 FQGTGA. CDR3 protein: CASSFGGVYEQYF. CDR3 nucleotides: TGTGCCAGCAGCTTTGGGGGGGTCTACGAGCAGTACTTC.

The gene calls are TRBV27 and TRBJ1-5; D possibly corresponds to TRBD1 (5 bases). The CDR3 is 15 residues long. In germline, CDR1 is MNHEY, CDR2 SMNVEV (reference sequence). V shed 4 bases and J shed 2 bases, with 12 bases lying between them. CDR3 sequence (DNA): TGTGCCAGCAGTTCCCCCAGGGTGGGCAATCAGCCCCAGCATTTT. This encodes CASSSPRVGNQPQHF.

The rearrangement links TRBV6-5 to TRBJ1-5; no definite D call. This CDR3 comprises 13 residues. Germline CDR1 reads MNHEY; CDR2 reads SVGAGI. Trimming shortened V by 2 bases and J by 7 bases, and 9 bases separated the two germline ends. The CDR3 protein is CASSYPRNQPQHF. The CDR3 region has the DNA TGTGCCAGCAGTTACCCCCGGAACCAGCCCCAGCATTTT.

The V call is TRBV5-1, the J call TRBJ2-7, with D perhaps TRBD1 (5 bases). The CDR3 covers 14 residues. V was cut by 4 bases and J by 0 bases, with 11 bases left in between. The germline CDR1 and CDR2 sequences are SGHRS and YFSETQ. The DNA for the CDR3 is TGCGCCAGCAGCGGTACAGGTAACTCCTACGAGCAGTACTTC. It is translated as CASSGTGNSYEQYF.

The rearrangement uses TRBV5-1 and TRBJ2-1; 8 bases are a match to TRBD2. The junction had 4 bases not matched to a gene; V was cut back by 7 bases and J by 4 bases. Per germline, CDR1 SGHRS and CDR2 YFSETQ. The CDR3 covers 13 residues. As DNA, the CDR3 is TGCGCCAGCCAACTAGCGGCTTACAATGAGCAGTTCTTC. Residues: CASQLAAYNEQFF.

The chain joins TRBV5-1 to TRBJ1-5; the match to TRBD1 covers 8 bases. The CDR3 totals 16 residues. J gave up 5 bases and V 0 bases, and 7 bases lay outside the gene matches. Germline CDR1 and CDR2: SGHRS and YFSETQ. In nucleotides, the CDR3 is TGCGCCAGCAGCTTGGATCCCTCGGACAGGGATCAGCCCCAGCATTTT. Protein: CASSLDPSDRDQPQHF. The full variable domain, rest sourced from reference TRBV5-1 and TRBJ1-5, is KAGVTQTPRYLIKTRGQQVTLSCSPISGHRSVSWYQQTPGQGLQFLFEYFSETQRNKGNFPGRFSGRQFSNSRSEMNVSTLELGDSALYLCASSLDPSDRDQPQHFGDGTRLSIL.

The CDR3 sequence: CASSQDTAGNLAGYTF. In DNA, the CDR3 is TGCGCCAGCAGCCAAGATACGGCAGGGAATTTGGCCGGCTACACCTTC. The chain couples TRBV4-3 to TRBJ1-2, with D possibly TRBD1 on 5 matching bases. Germline CDR1 reads LGHNA; CDR2 reads YSLEER. This CDR3 comprises 16 residues. V shed 0 bases and J shed 8 bases, with 19 bases lying between them.